This TCR beta chain was sequenced during a study of cytomegalovirus exposure and HLA in healthy donors. Study context: Among the 350 to 400 donors who were genotyped, 81% fell in the genetic ancestry cluster that is associated with self-reported Caucasian donors. Findings of the study overall: In a later analysis, across HLA loci, associated TCR counts were highest for DRB1, lowest for HLA-C. The only immune exposure information that was available was CMV serostatus.

Likely unrecorded immune exposures existed in these nominally healthy donors. Use of 60 Vbeta and 13 Jbeta primers characterized the PCR. Profiled with immunoSEQ multiplex PCR; TCRdb holds only in-frame clones, not every one. The sample lists 25,000 to 40,000 clones; 35% to 55% were seen once. This clone was counted only a few times. Its target is not known. Material for sequencing was PBMCs. The clonotype originates from a woman aged 45-59 years in good health and CMV-seronegative.

CDR3 DNA sequence: TGTGCCAGCAGCTTGGGGCGGGGGGGGGCCCTCTACGAGCAGTACTTC. Residues: CASSLGRGGALYEQYF. This rearrangement joins TRBV7-2 to TRBJ2-7, with 9 positions matching TRBD2. This CDR3 contains 16 residues. Germline V gives CDR1 SGHTA, CDR2 FQGNSA. V trimming: 3 bases; J trimming: 3 bases; junction bases outside the gene matches: 9.